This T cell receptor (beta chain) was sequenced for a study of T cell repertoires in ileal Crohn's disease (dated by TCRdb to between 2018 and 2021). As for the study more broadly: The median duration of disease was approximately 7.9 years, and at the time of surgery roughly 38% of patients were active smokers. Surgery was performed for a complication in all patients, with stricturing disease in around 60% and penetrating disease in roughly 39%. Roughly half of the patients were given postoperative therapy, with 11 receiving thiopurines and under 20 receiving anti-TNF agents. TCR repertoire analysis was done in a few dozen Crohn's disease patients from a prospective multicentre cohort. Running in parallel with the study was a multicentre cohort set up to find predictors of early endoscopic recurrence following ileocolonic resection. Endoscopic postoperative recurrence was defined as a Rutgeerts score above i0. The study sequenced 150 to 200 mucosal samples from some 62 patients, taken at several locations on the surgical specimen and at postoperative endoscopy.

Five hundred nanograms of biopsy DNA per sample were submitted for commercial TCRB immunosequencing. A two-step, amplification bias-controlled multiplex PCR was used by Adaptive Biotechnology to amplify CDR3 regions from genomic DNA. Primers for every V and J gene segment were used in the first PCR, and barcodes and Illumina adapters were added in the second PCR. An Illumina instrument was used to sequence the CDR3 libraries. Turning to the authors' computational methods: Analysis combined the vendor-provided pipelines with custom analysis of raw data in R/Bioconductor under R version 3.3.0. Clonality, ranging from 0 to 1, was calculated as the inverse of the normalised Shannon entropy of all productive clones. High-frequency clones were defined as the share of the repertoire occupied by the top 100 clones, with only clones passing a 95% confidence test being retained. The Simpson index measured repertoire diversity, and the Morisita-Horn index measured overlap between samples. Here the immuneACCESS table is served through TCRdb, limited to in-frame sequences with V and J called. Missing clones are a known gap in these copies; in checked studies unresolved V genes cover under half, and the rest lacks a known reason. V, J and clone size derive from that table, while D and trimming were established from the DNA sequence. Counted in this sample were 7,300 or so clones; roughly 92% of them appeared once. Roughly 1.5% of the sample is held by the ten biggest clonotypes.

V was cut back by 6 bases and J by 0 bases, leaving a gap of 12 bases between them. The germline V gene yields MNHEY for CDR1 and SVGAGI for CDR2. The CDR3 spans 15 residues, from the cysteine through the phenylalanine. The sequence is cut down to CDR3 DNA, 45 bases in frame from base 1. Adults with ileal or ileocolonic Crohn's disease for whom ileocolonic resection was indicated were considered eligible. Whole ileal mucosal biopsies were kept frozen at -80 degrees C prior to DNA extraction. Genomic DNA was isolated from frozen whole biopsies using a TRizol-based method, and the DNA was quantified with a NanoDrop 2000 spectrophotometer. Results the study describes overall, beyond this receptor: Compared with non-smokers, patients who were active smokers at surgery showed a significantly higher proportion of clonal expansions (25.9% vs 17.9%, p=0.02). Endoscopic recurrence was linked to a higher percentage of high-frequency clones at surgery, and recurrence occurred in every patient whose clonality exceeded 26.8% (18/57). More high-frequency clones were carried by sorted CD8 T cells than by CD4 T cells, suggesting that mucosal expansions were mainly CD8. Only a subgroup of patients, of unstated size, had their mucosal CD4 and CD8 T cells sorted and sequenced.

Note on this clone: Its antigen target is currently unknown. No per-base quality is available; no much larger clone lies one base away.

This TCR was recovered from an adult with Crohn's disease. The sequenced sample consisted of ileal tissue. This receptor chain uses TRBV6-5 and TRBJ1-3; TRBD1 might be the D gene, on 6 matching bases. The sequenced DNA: TGTGCCAGCAGCCCCGGACAGCTCTCTGGAAACACCATATATTTT. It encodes CASSPGQLSGNTIYF.